This paragraph covers one TCR beta chain sequence. Its antigen remains unknown. Treatment here: approximately 11-day PBMC culture with coronavirus spike peptide pools or control peptides (ViraFEST assay). The sample belongs to a study of vaccination and CD4 T cells after COVID-19. CDR1 SGHVS and CDR2 FQNEAQ come from the germline V gene. This CDR3 is built from 15 residues. The V gene lost 9 bases and the J gene lost 2 bases, with 17 bases spanning the gap. The Oncomine TCR Beta short-read assay was applied to DNA of cultured CD4+ T cells. TCRdb ran MiXCR on the PCR reads and lists one entry per CDR3 protein. This table has approximately 8,800 distinct CDR3 sequences, roughly 57% appearing once.

This TCR came from a human donor who had recovered from COVID-19. This chain joins TRBV7-8 and TRBJ1-5; D uncertain. Sequencing input: CD4+ T cells from blood, cultured in vitro. This CDR3 is CASSRGPMGNQPQHF. The CDR3 coding sequence is TGTGCCAGTTCGAGAGGGCCTATGGGCAATCAGCCCCAGCATTTT. The whole variable domain, filled in from reference TRBV7-8 and TRBJ1-5, reads GAGVSQSPRYKVAKRGQDVALRCDPISGHVSLFWYQQALGQGPEFLTYFQNEAQLDKSGLPSDRFFAERPEGSVSTLKIQRTQQEDSAVYLCASSRGPMGNQPQHFGDGTRLSIL.